The 5 T cell receptor beta chains below come from one sample, sequenced in a study of T cells after yellow fever vaccination. One entry per CDR3 protein, called by TCRdb with MiXCR from the 5' RACE reads. The profile covers 100,000 to 150,000 distinct CDR3 sequences, with nearly 15% appearing a single time and roughly two fifths taken by the ten largest. This material consisted of CD8+ T cells sorted from PBMCs, taken 5 days after the yellow fever booster vaccination. The receptors originated from a man between 18 and 29 years old who received the YFV17D yellow fever vaccine.

This chain connects TRBV20-1 to TRBJ1-1; D not certain. This CDR3 contains 13 residues. Trimming left V 4 bases short and J 0 bases short, with 9 bases between. Germline V gene sequence: CDR1 DFQATT, CDR2 SNEGSKA (reference sequence). This CDR3 reads CSATGRLNTEAFF. In DNA, the CDR3 is TGCAGTGCTACAGGACGGTTGAACACTGAAGCTTTCTTT.

This clonotype was seen only a few times. The chain is built from TRBV7-8 and TRBJ2-2, with D possibly being TRBD1 (7 bases). The CDR3 is made up of 15 amino acids. V lost 0 bases and J lost 4, with 9 bases in between. Germline V lookup: CDR1 SGHVS, CDR2 FQNEAQ. The CDR3 DNA reads TGTGCCAGCAGCTTAGCCAGGGGGGCCACCGGGGAGCTGTTTTTT. It translates to CASSLARGATGELFF.

The chain has TRBV9 and TRBJ2-2; D remains unclear. This CDR3 contains 13 residues. V lost 4 bases and J 7 bases, leaving 11 bases between the germline ends. Per the germline V gene, CDR1 is SGDLS and CDR2 is YYNGEE. CDR3 nucleotides: TGTGCCAGCAGCCTGACCTTTCTCGGGGAGCTGTTTTTT. Amino acids: CASSLTFLGELFF.

The genes are TRBV4-1 and TRBJ2-5; D is possibly TRBD1 or TRBD2 (6 bases each). Germline V gene lookup returns CDR1 MGHRA and CDR2 YSYEKL. This CDR3 is built from 18 residues. With 1 base removed from V and 3 bases from J, the gap between germline ends came to 21 bases. In DNA, the CDR3 is TGCGCCAGCAGCCAAGCTCGCCTCAGTTACGGGGGCGAAGAGACCCAGTACTTC. Its translation is CASSQARLSYGGEETQYF.

This clonotype came up many times. The V call is TRBV29-1, the J call TRBJ1-5; maybe TRBD1 (6 bases). Germline CDR1 SQVTM, CDR2 ANQGSEA. Trimming cost V 6 bases and J 4 bases, with 13 bases left between them. CDR3 length: 13 residues. DNA for the CDR3: TGCAGCGTGGCAACAGGGTTAAATCAGCCCCAGCATTTT. Its protein is CSVATGLNQPQHF. The whole variable domain, remainder taken from reference TRBV29-1 and TRBJ1-5, is SAVISQKPSRDICQRGTSLTIQCQVDSQVTMMFWYRQQPGQSLTLIATANQGSEATYESGFVIDKFPISRPNLTFSTLTVSNMSPEDSSIYLCSVATGLNQPQHFGDGTRLSIL.